The clone carrying this T cell receptor (beta chain) was detected a few times. Its antigen is undetermined. The sample originates from a study of cytomegalovirus exposure and HLA in healthy donors. Study-wide points: TCR beta chain V- and J-gene trimming was linked, in a later analysis, to a missense variant in DCLRE1C.

Researchers ran the PCR with 60 Vbeta and 13 Jbeta primers. Produced via immunoSEQ multiplex PCR; TCRdb's table is partial and in-frame only. The top ten clones hold around 1.2% of a sample with fewer than 150,000 clones, around 82% of them seen once. CDR3 size: 15 residues. CDR1 and CDR2 (germline): MDHEN, SYDVKM. V gave up 4 bases and J gave up 2 bases, with 12 bases separating them. The sequence was collected from a man in his fifties in good health and CMV-seronegative. This rearrangement joins TRBV28 to TRBJ1-5; D gene unclear. Sequenced sample: PBMCs. Written as DNA, the CDR3 is TGTGCCAGCAGTTCCGGCGGGGAGGGCAATCAGCCCCAGCATTTT. It translates to CASSSGGEGNQPQHF.